The entry below gives a single T cell receptor beta chain sequence along with its context. The sample originates from a study of T cell responses to AZD1222 COVID-19 vaccine. Trimming took off 0 bases at V and 3 bases at J, with 7 bases between the two ends. The CDR3 runs to 14 residues. Germline assignment: CDR1 SGDLS and CDR2 YYNGEE. Assay: immunoSEQ multiplex PCR; the TCRdb copy retains only in-frame clones and omits some. The table shows 100,000 to 120,000 clones, with approximately 89% occurring only once. The sample was peripheral blood, taken on day 0 of MenACWY control vaccination. This TCR derives from an adult in good health. The chain has TRBV9 and TRBJ2-1; D is uncertain. The CDR3 DNA is TGTGCCAGCAGCGTAGATGTTCGCTACAATGAGCAGTTCTTC. Translated: CASSVDVRYNEQFF.